These T cell receptor beta chains were read from a single sample in a study of OX40 agonist ivuxolimab in advanced cancers. TCRdb's copy holds only in-frame clones and misses some; the assay was immunoSEQ multiplex PCR. Here the sample spans around 80,000 clones, 90% to 95% being singletons. The specimen comprised CD4+ or CD8+ T cells sorted from blood, sampled in a trial of the OX40 agonist ivuxolimab. The receptors were gathered from an adult with an advanced solid tumor such as melanoma, head and neck, liver or kidney cancer. CDR3s include the opening cysteine and the closing phenylalanine or tryptophan. The D gene is left open where the match is weak. Some rows have no size entry. The others give once, few or many, or a class for an expanded clone.

J,V,D,size,DNA,CDR3
TRBJ2-3,TRBV9,.,once,TGTGCCAGCAGAGGCCAGGGCCCTGGCGCAGATACGCAGTATTTT,CASRGQGPGADTQYF
TRBJ1-1,TRBV13,.,once,TGTGCCAGCAGCCCGAGGGGGTGGGGTAACACTGAAGCTTTCTTT,CASSPRGWGNTEAFF
TRBJ2-7,TRBV13,TRBD1,.,TGTGCCAGCAGCTTAGGCAGGGGGAGCTCCTACGAGCAGTACTTC,CASSLGRGSSYEQYF
TRBJ1-1,TRBV29-1,.,.,TGCAGCGTTGATGGAGGGGACACTGAAGCTTTCTTT,CSVDGGDTEAFF
TRBJ2-7,TRBV27,.,.,TGTGCCAGCAGTTTAAACTTCGGGACACTGGGCTACGAGCAGTACTTC,CASSLNFGTLGYEQYF
TRBJ1-1,TRBV4-3,TRBD1,.,TGCGCCAGCAGCCCCAGGGGGACAGGGGGTTTGTCTGAAGCTTTCTTT,CASSPRGTGGLSEAFF
TRBJ2-7,TRBV6-6,TRBD1,.,TGTGCCAGCAGTCCCGGGACAGGTCGTTACGAGCAGTACTTC,CASSPGTGRYEQYF
TRBJ1-1,TRBV28,.,.,TGTGCCAGCAGTTTAATCGGGGGGAACACTGAAGCTTTCTTT,CASSLIGGNTEAFF
TRBJ2-1,TRBV27,.,.,TGTGCCAGCAGTTTTGCAGGGACGTACGAGCAGTTCTTC,CASSFAGTYEQFF
TRBJ2-1,TRBV7-6,.,.,TGTGCCAGCAGTTATTCGATCCCGTCAAGCTCCTACAATGAGCAGTTCTTC,CASSYSIPSSSYNEQFF
TRBJ2-1,TRBV2,.,.,TGTGCCAGTGAAGCCGAAACCTCCTACAATGAGCAGTTCTTC,CASEAETSYNEQFF
TRBJ1-1,TRBV6-1,.,.,TGTGCCAGCAGTGAAGCGGGAACCATGAACACTGAAGCTTTCTTT,CASSEAGTMNTEAFF
TRBJ2-5,TRBV4-2,TRBD2,.,TGTGCCAGCAGCCAAGATCACGGGCGGGAGGGCCGGGAGACCCAGTACTTC,CASSQDHGREGRETQYF
TRBJ2-3,TRBV5-4,TRBD2,.,TGTGCCAGCAGCTCCGGGGGGTCTAGCACAGATACGCAGTATTTT,CASSSGGSSTDTQYF
TRBJ2-1,TRBV27,TRBD2,.,TGTGCCAGCAGTTCCACTAGCGGCAATGAGCAGTTCTTC,CASSSTSGNEQFF
TRBJ2-1,TRBV27,.,.,TGTGCCAGCAGTTTAGGGGGGGCGGATACCTACAATGAGCAGTTCTTC,CASSLGGADTYNEQFF
TRBJ1-5,TRBV6-4,TRBD1,.,TGTGCCAGCAGTGAAAAATGTACAGGGGAGCTTAATTATAGCAATCAGCCCCAGCATTTT,CASSEKCTGELNYSNQPQHF
TRBJ1-1,TRBV6-5,.,.,TGTGCCAGCAGTTATCCCGGACGATCGAACACTGAAGCTTTCTTT,CASSYPGRSNTEAFF
TRBJ2-5,TRBV4-3,.,.,TGCGCCAGCAGCCAATCCCTTTTTGGGGAAGGGACCCAGTACTTC,CASSQSLFGEGTQYF
TRBJ2-1,TRBV7-3,TRBD1,once,TGTGCCAGCAGCGTTAAGGGGGCAGAAGCATACAATGAGCAGTTCTTC,CASSVKGAEAYNEQFF
TRBJ2-7,TRBV4-2,.,.,TGTGCCAGCAGCCAATCAGCAGAGCAGTACTTC,CASSQSAEQYF
TRBJ2-5,TRBV7-3,.,.,TGTGCCAGCAGCCGAACAGGGACGGGACAAGAGACCCAGTACTTC,CASSRTGTGQETQYF
TRBJ2-1,TRBV28,.,.,TGTGCCAGCAGTCCCCCAGAGAGGGGAGAGCAGTTCTTC,CASSPPERGEQFF
TRBJ2-7,TRBV7-9,TRBD1,.,TGTGCCAGCAGCTCCGGGACAGGTCCCTACGAGCAGTACTTC,CASSSGTGPYEQYF
TRBJ2-3,TRBV7-9,.,.,TGTGCCAGCAGCTTACGGGACGACGGCACAGATACGCAGTATTTT,CASSLRDDGTDTQYF
TRBJ2-5,TRBV27,.,.,TGTGCCAGCAGTTTGAGGGGGGGGGTAGAGACCCAGTACTTC,CASSLRGGVETQYF
TRBJ2-1,TRBV27,TRBD2,.,TGTGCCAGCAGTTTTGGGTGGAATAGCGGGAGTGATGAGCAGTTCTTC,CASSFGWNSGSDEQFF
TRBJ2-7,TRBV19,TRBD2,.,TGTGCCAGTGGACTAGCGGGGGGCTCTTACGAGCAGTACTTC,CASGLAGGSYEQYF
TRBJ2-5,TRBV18,.,.,TGTGCCAGCTCACCACCTGAGGAGGAGACCCAGTACTTC,CASSPPEEETQYF
TRBJ1-2,TRBV21-1,.,.,TGTGCCAGCAGTCCCGCCTCCAGTACTGAGGGCTACACCTTC,CASSPASSTEGYTF
TRBJ2-2,TRBV5-4,TRBD1,.,TGTGCCAGCAGAAGGCCAGGGGGCGATAGCTCCGGGGAGCTGTTTTTT,CASRRPGGDSSGELFF
TRBJ2-7,TRBV6-5,TRBD2,.,TGTGCCAGCAGTATGACTAGCGGCTACGAGCAGTACTTC,CASSMTSGYEQYF
TRBJ1-1,TRBV27,.,.,TGTGCCAGCAGTCCAGGGGAGGTGGACACTGAAGCTTTCTTT,CASSPGEVDTEAFF
TRBJ2-3,TRBV4-1,TRBD1,.,TGCGCCAGCAGTGGCCGGGACAGGGCTACAGATACGCAGTATTTT,CASSGRDRATDTQYF
TRBJ2-3,TRBV28,.,once,TGTGCCAGCAGTTTACCGGCTATTAGCACAGATACGCAGTATTTT,CASSLPAISTDTQYF
TRBJ1-5,TRBV18,.,.,TGTGCCAGCTCACCGGGTCTAGGGGGCAATCAGCCCCAGCATTTT,CASSPGLGGNQPQHF
TRBJ1-2,TRBV30,TRBD1,.,TGTGCCTGGAGTACAGGGGAGGGAGGCTACACCTTC,CAWSTGEGGYTF